This entry describes one TCR beta chain. The antigen this receptor binds is unknown. No much larger clone exists at a distance of one base, and base qualities are not known. In this study, sorted CD4+ and CD8+ T cells from the blood of healthy subjects and of severe aplastic anemia patients had their TCR repertoires deep-sequenced. Ficoll-Paque density gradient centrifugation was used to isolate peripheral blood mononuclear cells. Before DNA extraction, CD4+ and CD8+ T cells were sorted with FACS or magnetic beads. Genomic DNA served as template for TCR beta VDJ combination and CDR3 sequence profiling. TCR repertoire sequencing was run on an Illumina HiSeq 2000. As for the original processing: TRBV/TRBJ rearrangement plots, CDR3 size and DJ length profiles, and Simpson's diversity index were used to assess repertoires. The most abundant DNA sequence in the deep sequencing data was defined as the immunodominant clone. CDR3 amino acid sequences were screened for sharing across subjects and compared with published repertoires and the VDJdb database. The raw public data were reprocessed by TCRdb itself: fastp quality trimming at Q25, MiXCR clonotype calling, in-frame beta chains only. Rows are unified per CDR3 protein, each entry keeping the most common DNA and genes. The V and J calls reflect TCRdb's pipeline rather than the authors' work. Here the sample has about 220,000 distinct CDR3 sequences; roughly 33% occur a single time. Jointly, the top ten make up 1.1% of the sample.

Based on the germline V gene, the CDR1 and CDR2 sequences are SGHTA and FQGTGA. The CDR3, from cysteine to phenylalanine, totals 14 residues. Only the CDR3 DNA stays, 42 bases, in frame from base 1. For this chain, trimming is 6 bases at the V end and 1 base at the J end, and the number of junction bases without a gene match is 4. These data come from a study of CD8+CD57+ T cells in acquired aplastic anemia (dated by TCRdb to 2016 to 2019). A note on the overall study: Extracted DNA from sorted CD4+ and CD8+ cells averaged 3.2 ug, ranging from roughly 0.19 to 27.4 ug. For healthy donor samples, the average read count was around 10 million for CD4+ cells and roughly 12 million for CD8+ cells.

The investigation overall reported the following: Although twenty-nine CD8+ CDR3 sequences were shared by patients and controls, these sequences appeared highly expressed in patients and within the immunodominant clones of patients. CD8+ Simpson's diversity did not differ significantly between patients and healthy controls (P=0.060).

Input material: sorted CD4+, CD8+, or CD8+CD57+ T cells (not recorded which) from PBMCs. The V gene is TRBV7-3 and the J gene is TRBJ1-1, with TRBD1 identical over 8 junction bases. This TCR was recovered from a human donor in good health, serving as a control. The CDR3 has the sequence CASRPGQENTEAFF. The sequence in DNA is TGTGCCAGCAGACCGGGACAGGAGAACACTGAAGCTTTCTTT.